This TCR beta chain was identified in a study of breast tumors, draining lymph nodes, adjacent tissues. This CDR3 comprises 12 residues. The V gene's germline CDR1 is DFQATT and CDR2 SNEGSKA (reference sequence). General study results and limits: Findings are consistent with lymph node origin and intratumoral expansion of most tumor T cells.

TCRdb reprocessed the multiplex PCR reads with MiXCR, giving one entry per CDR3 protein. The profile covers hundreds of thousands of distinct CDR3 sequences, with about 30% appearing a single time and 1.2% to 1.5% taken by the ten largest. Regarding this clonotype: Antigen unknown. Germline and junction disagree at one end, which may indicate a read error.

Samples came from axillary lymph nodes draining the breast cancer. The J gene is TRBJ1-2, the V gene TRBV20-1, with D hard to call. The source material was axillary lymph node tissue. The sequence was collected from a female donor with breast cancer. Some clones in this sample may be carry-over from other donors' samples. DNA of the CDR3: TGCAGTGCTAGAGGGACTAACTATGGCTCCACCTTC. Translation: CSARGTNYGSTF.